The 18 T cell receptor beta chains presented below share a single source sample, sequenced in a study of blood T cells in healthy people across ages. A second about 7 to 12 cycle PCR used barcoded and J-beta primers. TCRdb re-derived calls from the 5' RACE reads in MiXCR, one entry per CDR3 protein. The table shows 700,000 to 950,000 distinct CDR3 sequences, with around 40% occurring only once. Sequencing used blood. Receptors were obtained from a woman aged 60-70 years in good health.

The chain recombines TRBV9 with TRBJ2-5; D gene uncertain. V lost 0 bases and J lost 2, with 8 bases in between. The CDR3 sequence is 14 residues long. CDR1 and CDR2 (germline): SGDLS, YYNGEE. CDR3 protein: CASSVDVGQETQYF. The CDR3 region has the DNA TGTGCCAGCAGCGTAGATGTAGGGCAAGAGACCCAGTACTTC.

The DNA for the CDR3 is TGCGCCAGCAGCTTGGCCTCGGTTAGCGGAATTATCTCCTACGAGCAGTACTTC. This sequence encodes CASSLASVSGIISYEQYF. V gene TRBV5-1 combines with J gene TRBJ2-7; a possible D gene is TRBD2 (6 bases). V lost 0 bases to trimming and J lost 0 bases, with 19 bases between them. The CDR3 consists of 18 residues. Germline CDR1 SGHRS, CDR2 YFSETQ.

This chain uses TRBV25-1 with TRBJ1-2; 8 nucleotides match TRBD1. The ends lost 7 bases at V and 7 bases at J; junction bases unmatched: 5. CDR1 and CDR2 (germline): MGHDK, SYGVNS. The CDR3 length is 12 residues. CDR3: CASKGQGGGYTF. Here the CDR3 DNA reads TGTGCCAGCAAAGGACAGGGTGGTGGCTACACCTTC.

Concerning this clonotype itself: The junction departs from germline at one end; a sequencing error may be responsible. The genes are TRBV20-1 and TRBJ2-7; 11 nucleotides align to TRBD2. Germline V gene lookup returns CDR1 DFQATT and CDR2 SNEGSKA (reference sequence). CDR3 length equals 14 residues. This CDR3 is CSAYPSGRPYGQYF. In DNA form, the CDR3 reads TGCAGTGCTTACCCTAGCGGGAGGCCATACGGGCAGTACTTC.

This clonotype has more than one count but fewer than ten. V and J are TRBV20-1 and TRBJ2-7; the D gene could be TRBD1 or TRBD2 (6 bases each). The J call may be incorrect, as the DNA end agrees better with TRBJ2-5. The CDR3 consists of 16 residues. The germline gives CDR1 DFQATT, CDR2 SNEGSKA (reference sequence). CDR3 loop: CSARLVGGLDSGTQYF. The CDR3 bases are TGCAGTGCTAGATTGGTAGGGGGACTGGATTCTGGGACCCAGTACTTC.

Regarding this clonotype: A read error is possible here, since a much larger clone lies one base away. The CDR3, as DNA: TGCGCCAGCAGCCGCGGACTAGCGGACTACGGGCAGTACTTC. Its translation is CASSRGLADYGQYF. This chain uses TRBV4-3 with TRBJ2-5; 10 bases map to TRBD2. The junction had 10 bases not matched to a gene; V was cut back by 4 bases and J by 11 bases. The germline gives CDR1 LGHNA, CDR2 YSLEER. The CDR3 runs 14 residues.

The sample holds many counts of this clonotype. This sequence joins TRBV6-2 or TRBV6-3 and TRBJ2-7; 9 bases are shared with TRBD2. J was trimmed by 4 bases and V by 2 bases; bases with no gene match: 9. CDR1 and CDR2 (germline): MNHEY, SVGEGT. This CDR3 is 16 amino acids long. This CDR3 reads CASSYAGFSGRYEQYF. DNA for the CDR3: TGTGCCAGCAGTTACGCCGGGTTTAGCGGGAGATACGAGCAGTACTTC.

J is TRBJ2-1 and V is TRBV7-2, with TRBD2 identical over 8 bases. The V segment lost 2 bases and the J segment 5 bases; nucleotides outside the gene matches: 8. The CDR3 has 16 amino acids. Germline V gene data show CDR1 as SGHTA and CDR2 as FQGNSA. The CDR3 DNA follows: TGTGCCAGCAGCTTAAATTCGGGGGGGGGGCACAATGAGCAGTTCTTC. Translation gives CASSLNSGGGHNEQFF.

The rearrangement joins TRBV20-1 to TRBJ1-4; tentatively, D is TRBD1 (5 bases). CDR1 DFQATT and CDR2 SNEGSKA come from the germline V gene (reference sequence). V lost 6 bases and J 2 bases, leaving 16 bases between the germline ends. The CDR3 consists of 15 residues. CDR3 nucleotide sequence: TGCAGTGCGATAGACAGAAGGAATACTAATGAAAAACTGTTTTTT. Amino acid sequence: CSAIDRRNTNEKLFF.

The rearrangement links TRBV24-1 to TRBJ2-5; 10 positions agree with TRBD2. The ends lost 4 bases at V and 5 bases at J; junction bases unmatched: 9. The CDR3 length is 16 residues. The V gene's germline CDR1 is KGHDR and CDR2 SFDVKD. CDR3 loop: CATSDSYPAGGETQYF. The CDR3 DNA reads TGTGCCACCAGTGACTCCTACCCAGCGGGAGGGGAGACCCAGTACTTC.

This clonotype occurred a few times. The CDR3 sequence: CSGGIGQETQYF. CDR3 sequence (DNA): TGTTCCGGGGGAATTGGACAAGAGACCCAGTACTTC. The gene calls are TRBV2 and TRBJ2-5; D may be TRBD2 (6 bases). The CDR3 has 12 residues. CDR1 and CDR2 from the germline V gene are SNHLY and FYNNEI.

The chain employs TRBV20-1 and TRBJ2-5; D may be TRBD2 (5 bases). V lost 3 bases, J lost 5 bases, and 19 bases lay in between. The CDR3 runs to 15 residues. Germline V gene data show CDR1 as DFQATT and CDR2 as SNEGSKA (reference sequence). CDR3 DNA: TGCAGTGCTAGGGGCACAAAGCGGAGAGGGGAGACCCAGTACTTC. Its translation: CSARGTKRRGETQYF.

Only a few counts were recorded for this clonotype. This chain uses TRBV29-1 with TRBJ2-7, with 11 bases that match TRBD1. Losses at the gene ends were 7 bases for V and 6 bases for J; bases not matched to a gene: 14. The CDR3 runs to 15 residues. The germline CDR1 and CDR2 sequences are SQVTM and ANQGSEA. CDR3 in amino acids: CSARGPGQGVTEQYF. As DNA, the CDR3 is TGCAGCGCCCGGGGTCCGGGACAGGGGGTAACCGAGCAGTACTTC.

The chain has TRBV10-3 and TRBJ1-4; TRBD1 aligns across 8 bases. CDR1 is ENHRY, CDR2 SYGVKD, per germline. CDR3 size: 18 residues. V was pared by 0 bases and J by 5 bases, with 11 bases of the junction left unmatched. DNA of the CDR3: TGTGCCATCAGTGAGTCGGCCCAAGGACAGGGAGGGAATGAAAAACTGTTTTTT. It yields the protein CAISESAQGQGGNEKLFF.

The gene calls are TRBV27 and TRBJ2-1; TRBD1 agrees at 9 bases. This CDR3 comprises 16 residues. CDR1 is MNHEY, CDR2 SMNVEV, per germline (reference sequence). Trimming at V came to 5 bases and at J to 13 bases, leaving 18 bases not matched to a gene. The CDR3 reads CASSRGQGTPVETQFF. The CDR3 nucleotides read TGTGCCAGCAGTCGTGGACAGGGGACCCCCGTAGAGACCCAGTTCTTC.

This clonotype has just a few counts. This chain links TRBV7-3 with TRBJ2-5; D possibly corresponds to TRBD2 (5 bases). This CDR3 region has 14 residues. V was shortened by 5 bases and J by 4 bases, with 14 bases between the two germline ends. Germline V gene lookup returns CDR1 SGHTA and CDR2 FQGTGA. CDR3 protein: CASSPAGGRETQYF. The CDR3 DNA sequence: TGTGCCAGCAGCCCCGCGGGCGGGCGAGAGACCCAGTACTTC. The variable domain in full, completed from reference TRBV7-3 and TRBJ2-5, reads GAGVSQTPSNKVTEKGKYVELRCDPISGHTALYWYRQSLGQGPEFLIYFQGTGAADDSGLPNDRFFAVRPEGSVSTLKIQRTERGDSAVYLCASSPAGGRETQYFGPGTRLLVL.

The table lists this clonotype with many counts. The gene calls are TRBV7-2 and TRBJ2-1, with no clear D. This CDR3 region has 13 residues. Germline V gives CDR1 SGHTA, CDR2 FQGNSA. Trimming shortened V by 4 bases and J by 5 bases, and 9 bases separated the two germline ends. CDR3 region: CASSSRTNNEQFF. CDR3 DNA sequence: TGTGCCAGCAGCTCCCGCACGAACAATGAGCAGTTCTTC. Complete variable domain (other parts from reference TRBV7-2 and TRBJ2-1): GAGVSQSPSNKVTEKGKDVELRCDPISGHTALYWYRQSLGQGLEFLIYFQGNSAPDKSGLPSDRFSAERTGGSVSTLTIQRTQQEDSAVYLCASSSRTNNEQFFGPGTRLTVL.

This clonotype was counted only a few times. This sequence joins TRBV6-2 or TRBV6-3 and TRBJ1-5; D gene ambiguous. CDR1 is MNHEY and CDR2 is SVGEGT in the germline V gene. V was shortened by 4 bases and J by 9 bases, with 10 bases between the two germline ends. This CDR3 is 12 amino acids long. The CDR3 DNA reads as TGTGCCAGCAGTTGGACGGAGCGGCCCCAGCATTTT. Residues: CASSWTERPQHF.